The 25 T cell receptor beta chains given below trace back to one sample, sequenced in a study of beta chain features in type 1 diabetes. Expressed TCRB transcripts were sequenced, since all the RNA that had been isolated was reverse transcribed. Assay: immunoSEQ multiplex PCR; the TCRdb copy retains only in-frame clones and omits some. The data show roughly 350,000 clones, with over 9% seen just once and about 0.64% held by the top ten. Their antigens are not known. Notes on the study in general: All four CD4+ subsets from Type 1 diabetes patients carried moderately but significantly shorter TCRB CDR3s.

Material for sequencing was central memory CD4+ T cells from blood. Receptors originate from a young man with type 1 diabetes.

This clone was seen a few times. At the DNA level, this CDR3 is encoded by other sequences in the same sample as well. CDR3 nucleotide sequence: TGTGCCAGCAGCCAAGACAGGAGCTCCTACGAGCAGTACTTC. This encodes CASSQDRSSYEQYF. This chain links TRBV4-2 with TRBJ2-7; D remains ambiguous. CDR1 LGHNA and CDR2 YNFKEQ come from the germline V gene. This CDR3 comprises 14 residues. Trimming left V 0 bases short and J 0 bases short, with 6 bases between.

The rearrangement joins TRBV28 to TRBJ1-4; TRBD1 is a possible D gene (5 bases). The germline V gene has CDR1 MDHEN and CDR2 SYDVKM. The CDR3 contains 15 residues. Trimming pared 5 bases from V and 7 bases from J, leaving 17 bases between. As DNA, the CDR3 is TGTGCCAGCAGTGTTTTAAGGGGCGGAGGTGAAAAACTGTTTTTT. This gives the protein CASSVLRGGGEKLFF.

This chain connects TRBV5-5 to TRBJ1-4; no firm D call. This CDR3 contains 14 residues. Germline V CDR1 and CDR2: SGHKS, YYEKEE (reference sequence). Between the trimmed V and J ends, which lost 1 base and 3 bases, there was a span of 7 bases. CDR3 bases: TGTGCCAGCAGCTTGCTAGGTTCTAATGAAAAACTGTTTTTT. It is translated as CASSLLGSNEKLFF.

This clone was counted only a few times. The chain joins TRBV6-1 to TRBJ2-7; a possible D gene is TRBD1 (5 bases). Trimming took 2 bases from V and 0 from J, leaving 14 bases between them. This CDR3 region has 16 residues. The germline CDR1 and CDR2 sequences are MNHNS and SASEGT. For the CDR3, the DNA is TGTGCCAGCAGTGAACATCCGACAGCCTCCTCCTACGAGCAGTACTTC. Amino acid sequence: CASSEHPTASSYEQYF.

This clone occurred many times. This chain connects TRBV15 to TRBJ2-1; possible D gene TRBD2, 5 bases. Germline V gene sequence: CDR1 LNHNV, CDR2 YYDKDF (reference sequence). This CDR3 contains 14 residues. The germline V and J ends were trimmed by 2 bases and 8 bases, with 13 bases remaining between them. CDR3 DNA sequence: TGTGCCACCAGCAGACGAGGGTCCGGATATGAGCAGTTCTTC. This sequence encodes CATSRRGSGYEQFF.

V usage is TRBV5-1 and J usage is TRBJ2-7; 7 nucleotides line up with TRBD1. The CDR3 contains 14 residues. The V and J ends lost 1 base and 3 bases, in that order; junction bases with no gene match: 4. The germline V gene encodes CDR1 SGHRS and CDR2 YFSETQ. The CDR3 spells CASSLSRGNYEQYF. CDR3 in DNA: TGCGCCAGCAGCTTGAGCAGGGGGAACTACGAGCAGTACTTC.

The chain couples TRBV5-8 to TRBJ2-3; D call uncertain. Germline V gene data show CDR1 as SGHTS and CDR2 as YDEGEE. Trimming cost V 0 bases and J 5 bases, with 7 bases left between them. The CDR3 is made up of 13 amino acids. The DNA of the CDR3 is TGTGCCAGCAGCTTGGCCGGAGAAGATACGCAGTATTTT. Its translation: CASSLAGEDTQYF. The whole variable domain, remainder taken from reference TRBV5-8 and TRBJ2-3, is EAGVTQSPTHLIKTRGQQATLRCSPISGHTSVYWYQQALGLGLQFLLWYDEGEERNRGNFPPRFSGRQFPNYSSELNVNALELEDSALYLCASSLAGEDTQYFGPGTRLTVL.

This chain connects TRBV5-1 to TRBJ2-3, with D possibly called TRBD1 or TRBD2 (5 bases each). The CDR3 consists of 15 residues. Germline lookup yields CDR1 SGHRS and CDR2 YFSETQ. V lost 2 bases and J 2 bases, leaving 12 bases between the germline ends. CDR3 loop: CASSLGEWPTDTQYF. The CDR3 nucleotides are TGCGCCAGCAGCTTAGGGGAGTGGCCCACAGATACGCAGTATTTT. Full variable domain (rest looked up from reference TRBV5-1 and TRBJ2-3): KAGVTQTPRYLIKTRGQQVTLSCSPISGHRSVSWYQQTPGQGLQFLFEYFSETQRNKGNFPGRFSGRQFSNSRSEMNVSTLELGDSALYLCASSLGEWPTDTQYFGPGTRLTVL.

J is TRBJ2-1 and V is TRBV7-2; 11 nucleotides align to TRBD2. CDR1 is SGHTA and CDR2 is FQGNSA in the germline V gene. This CDR3 spans 17 amino acids. The V and J ends lost 5 bases and 6 bases, in that order; junction bases with no gene match: 12. CDR3 sequence reads: CASSRYVAGGRGNEQFF. The CDR3 DNA reads TGTGCCAGCAGCCGATATGTAGCGGGAGGGCGGGGCAATGAGCAGTTCTTC.

This clone was picked up a small number of times. The chain employs TRBV29-1 and TRBJ1-5; 7 bases align to TRBD1. This CDR3 is 13 amino acids long. Trimming took 6 bases from V and 3 from J; bases not matched to a gene: 5. Germline values: CDR1 SQVTM, CDR2 ANQGSEA. This CDR3 is CSVGQVSNQPQHF. Here the CDR3 DNA reads TGCAGCGTCGGACAGGTCTCCAATCAGCCCCAGCATTTT.

V is TRBV28 and J is TRBJ2-2; 8 bases line up with TRBD1. The CDR3 is 15 residues long. CDR1 MDHEN and CDR2 SYDVKM come from the germline V gene. The V gene end was trimmed by 6 bases and the J gene end by 4 bases; junction bases not matched to a gene: 7. The CDR3 DNA sequence: TGTGCCAGCAGGCCCCCGACAGGGGCCACCGGGGAGCTGTTTTTT. Amino acids: CASRPPTGATGELFF. The complete variable domain, with remaining parts taken from reference TRBV28 and TRBJ2-2, reads DVKVTQSSRYLVKRTGEKVFLECVQDMDHENMFWYRQDPGLGLRLIYFSYDVKMKEKGDIPEGYSVSREKKERFSLILESASTNQTSMYLCASRPPTGATGELFFGEGSRLTVL.

The J gene is TRBJ2-2, the V gene TRBV29-1, with D uncertain. V lost 4 bases and J 5 bases, leaving 17 bases between the germline ends. Germline V lookup: CDR1 SQVTM, CDR2 ANQGSEA. The CDR3 consists of 15 residues. CDR3 protein: CSVVFGMVGTGELFF. The CDR3 DNA follows: TGCAGCGTTGTCTTTGGGATGGTCGGAACCGGGGAGCTGTTTTTT.

This clone was counted only a few times. The V gene is TRBV7-8, the J gene TRBJ1-1; TRBD1 is a possible D gene (5 bases). Germline V lookup: CDR1 SGHVS, CDR2 FQNEAQ. V was trimmed by 7 bases and J by 1 base, leaving 10 bases between them. CDR3 length equals 13 residues. In DNA, the CDR3 is TGTGCCAGCAAGGTACAGGCGAACACTGAAGCTTTCTTT. Protein: CASKVQANTEAFF.

The chain combines TRBV5-1 with TRBJ2-3; 7 bases are shared with TRBD2. This CDR3 comprises 16 residues. With 1 base clipped from V and 2 bases from J, the junction kept 7 bases outside the gene matches. Germline CDR1 is SGHRS and CDR2 is YFSETQ. The CDR3 is CASSLRASGDTDTQYF. In DNA form, the CDR3 reads TGCGCCAGCAGCTTGAGGGCTAGCGGTGACACAGATACGCAGTATTTT. Using reference TRBV5-1 and TRBJ2-3 for the parts outside the CDR3, the full variable domain is KAGVTQTPRYLIKTRGQQVTLSCSPISGHRSVSWYQQTPGQGLQFLFEYFSETQRNKGNFPGRFSGRQFSNSRSEMNVSTLELGDSALYLCASSLRASGDTDTQYFGPGTRLTVL.

In this sample, this clone turned up a few times. The chain recombines TRBV7-2 with TRBJ1-2; TRBD1 matches at 8 bases. Looked up from germline, CDR1 is SGHTA and CDR2 is FQGNSA. After removal of 5 bases from V and 5 bases from J, the junction contained 13 bases not matched to a gene. The CDR3 length is 16 residues. The CDR3 DNA sequence: TGTGCCAGCAGCCCACCGATCGGACAGGGAGGGTATGGCTACACCTTC. This sequence encodes CASSPPIGQGGYGYTF. Together with reference TRBV7-2 and TRBJ1-2, the CDR3 gives the full variable domain: GAGVSQSPSNKVTEKGKDVELRCDPISGHTALYWYRQSLGQGLEFLIYFQGNSAPDKSGLPSDRFSAERTGGSVSTLTIQRTQQEDSAVYLCASSPPIGQGGYGYTFGSGTRLTVV.

In this sample, this clone turned up a few times. This rearrangement joins TRBV9 to TRBJ2-1, with 10 nucleotides matching TRBD1. Germline values: CDR1 SGDLS, CDR2 YYNGEE. The trim removed 0 bases at V and 10 bases at J, leaving 13 bases unmatched. This CDR3 region has 17 residues. The CDR3 region has the DNA TGTGCCAGCAGCGTAGGGTCCGGGACAGGGGCCTGGGGGGAGCAGTTCTTC. The encoded protein is CASSVGSGTGAWGEQFF.

This clone was counted many times. The V call is TRBV7-9, the J call TRBJ2-3; TRBD2 is a possible D gene (6 bases). V shed 5 bases and J shed 6 bases, with 15 bases lying between them. CDR1 is SEHNR, CDR2 FQNEAQ, per germline (reference sequence). This CDR3 region has 14 residues. The CDR3 spells CASSLGRAGDTQYF. DNA for the CDR3: TGTGCCAGCAGCCTCGGACGGGCGGGGGATACGCAGTATTTT.

A few counts support this clone. The chain has TRBV7-9 and TRBJ2-2; D might be TRBD2 (5 bases). Looked up from germline, CDR1 is SEHNR and CDR2 is FQNEAQ (reference sequence). The CDR3 runs to 16 residues. V lost 5 bases and J 4 bases, leaving 17 bases between the germline ends. This CDR3 is CASSPLAGGATGELFF. The CDR3 bases are TGTGCCAGCAGCCCCCTAGCCGGAGGAGCCACCGGGGAGCTGTTTTTT.

The CDR3 reads CASQRGDRGSSGANVLTF. DNA for the CDR3: TGTGCCAGTCAACGGGGAGACAGGGGATCTTCTGGGGCCAACGTCCTGACTTTC. This sequence joins TRBV19 and TRBJ2-6, with TRBD1 identical over 8 bases. CDR3 size: 18 residues. V lost 8 bases to trimming and J lost 1 base; unmatched junction nucleotides: 13. From germline, CDR1 is LNHDA and CDR2 SQIVND (reference sequence).

The chain is built from TRBV28 and TRBJ2-6; D is uncertain. This CDR3 spans 14 amino acids. The V gene's germline CDR1 is MDHEN and CDR2 SYDVKM. V lost 5 bases and J 2 bases, leaving 7 bases between the germline ends. The CDR3 DNA reads as TGTGCCAGCAGTGTAGGTCCTGGGGCCAACGTCCTGACTTTC. Protein sequence: CASSVGPGANVLTF.

This clone turned up a few times. The chain carries TRBV27 and TRBJ2-2, with 10 nucleotides matching TRBD2. Per the germline V gene, CDR1 is MNHEY and CDR2 is SMNVEV (reference sequence). The ends lost 5 bases at V and 4 bases at J; junction bases unmatched: 7. The CDR3 has 16 residues. The CDR3 loop is CASSTWTSGTTGELFF. CDR3 nucleotides: TGTGCCAGCAGTACTTGGACTAGCGGTACCACCGGGGAGCTGTTTTTT.

This rearrangement joins TRBV6-5 to TRBJ2-7; 8 nucleotides line up with TRBD1. Germline V CDR1 and CDR2: MNHEY, SVGAGI. The CDR3 runs to 15 residues. Germline trimming cut 5 bases from V and 3 bases from J; bases unmatched to any gene: 9. CDR3 DNA: TGTGCCAGCAGTCGTGCCGGGACAGGAATCTACGAGCAGTACTTC. It is translated as CASSRAGTGIYEQYF.

The genes are TRBV13 and TRBJ2-7; 13 bases align to TRBD2. Trimming cost V 3 bases and J 3 bases; bases outside gene matches: 5. Germline values: CDR1 PRHDT, CDR2 FYEKMQ (reference sequence). The CDR3 has 16 residues. CDR3 bases: TGTGCCAGCAGCTTTACTAGCGGGGGGGAACACTACGAGCAGTACTTC. It translates to CASSFTSGGEHYEQYF.

This clone has only a few counts. This sequence joins TRBV5-1 and TRBJ2-1; the D gene is possibly TRBD2 (6 bases). This CDR3 is built from 16 residues. Germline loops: CDR1 SGHRS, CDR2 YFSETQ. Trimming cost V 4 bases and J 0 bases, with 14 bases left between them. The CDR3 loop reads CASSAAATSSYNEQFF. CDR3 bases: TGCGCCAGCAGCGCCGCTGCGACTAGCTCCTACAATGAGCAGTTCTTC.

This clone has more than one count but fewer than ten. V is TRBV4-3 and J is TRBJ2-7; a weak D match, TRBD2 (6 bases). The CDR3 spans 15 residues. Deletions cut 4 bases from V and 4 bases from J, with 17 bases between. CDR1 is LGHNA and CDR2 is YSLEER in the germline V gene. Here the CDR3 reads CASSPQAGRDYEQYF. Here the CDR3 DNA reads TGCGCCAGCAGCCCGCAGGCAGGGCGGGATTACGAGCAGTACTTC.